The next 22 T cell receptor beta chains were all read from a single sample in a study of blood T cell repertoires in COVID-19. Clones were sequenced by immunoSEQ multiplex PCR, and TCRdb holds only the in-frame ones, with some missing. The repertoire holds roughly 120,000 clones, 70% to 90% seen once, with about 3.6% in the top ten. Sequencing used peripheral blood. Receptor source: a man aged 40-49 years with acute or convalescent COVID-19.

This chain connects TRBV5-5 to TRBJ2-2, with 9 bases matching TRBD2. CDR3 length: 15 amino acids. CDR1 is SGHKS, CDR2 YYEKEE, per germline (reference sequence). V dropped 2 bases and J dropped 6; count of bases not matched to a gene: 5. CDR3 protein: CASSFSGGFAGELFF. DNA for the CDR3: TGTGCCAGCAGCTTTAGCGGGGGCTTCGCCGGGGAGCTGTTTTTT.

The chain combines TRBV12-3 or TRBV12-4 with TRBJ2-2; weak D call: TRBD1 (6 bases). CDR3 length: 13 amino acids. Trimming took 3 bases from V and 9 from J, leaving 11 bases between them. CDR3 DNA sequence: TGTGCCAGCAGTTTGGACAGTCATAGGGAGCTGTTTTTT. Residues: CASSLDSHRELFF.

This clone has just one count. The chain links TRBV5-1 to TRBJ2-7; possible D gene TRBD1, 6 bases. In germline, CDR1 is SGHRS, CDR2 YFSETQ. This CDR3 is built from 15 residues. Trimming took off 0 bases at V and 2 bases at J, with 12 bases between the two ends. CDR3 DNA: TGCGCCAGCAGCTTGGTGGCAGGGGCAACCTACGAGCAGTACTTC. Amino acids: CASSLVAGATYEQYF. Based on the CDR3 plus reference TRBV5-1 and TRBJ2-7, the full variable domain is KAGVTQTPRYLIKTRGQQVTLSCSPISGHRSVSWYQQTPGQGLQFLFEYFSETQRNKGNFPGRFSGRQFSNSRSEMNVSTLELGDSALYLCASSLVAGATYEQYFGPGTRLTVT.

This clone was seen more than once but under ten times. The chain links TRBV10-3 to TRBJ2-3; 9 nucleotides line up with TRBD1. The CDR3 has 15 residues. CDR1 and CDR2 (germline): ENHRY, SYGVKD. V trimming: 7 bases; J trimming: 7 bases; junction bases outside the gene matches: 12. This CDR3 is CAIKPGGTGNNTQYF. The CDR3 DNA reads TGTGCCATCAAACCAGGAGGGACAGGGAATAATACGCAGTATTTT.

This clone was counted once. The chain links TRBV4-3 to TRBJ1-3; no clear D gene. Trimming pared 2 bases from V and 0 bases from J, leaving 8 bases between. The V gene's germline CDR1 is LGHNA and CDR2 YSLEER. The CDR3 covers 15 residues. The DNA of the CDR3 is TGCGCCAGCAGCCAAAAAGGAGCCTCTGGAAACACCATATATTTT. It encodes CASSQKGASGNTIYF.

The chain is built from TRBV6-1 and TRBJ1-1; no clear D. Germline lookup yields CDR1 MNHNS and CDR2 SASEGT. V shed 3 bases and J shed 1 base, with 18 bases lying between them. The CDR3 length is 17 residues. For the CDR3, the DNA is TGTGCCAGCAGTGACCGCAGGTCGTATCAATCGAACACTGAAGCTTTCTTT. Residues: CASSDRRSYQSNTEAFF.

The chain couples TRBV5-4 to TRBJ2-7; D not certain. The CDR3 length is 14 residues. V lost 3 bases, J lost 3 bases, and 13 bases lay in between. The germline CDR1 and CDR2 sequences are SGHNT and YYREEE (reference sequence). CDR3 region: CASSSNLGYYEQYF. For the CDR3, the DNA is TGTGCCAGCAGCTCGAACCTCGGGTACTACGAGCAGTACTTC. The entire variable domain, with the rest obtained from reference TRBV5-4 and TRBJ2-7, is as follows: ETGVTQSPTHLIKTRGQQVTLRCSSQSGHNTVSWYQQALGQGPQFIFQYYREEENGRGNFPPRFSGLQFPNYSSELNVNALELDDSALYLCASSSNLGYYEQYFGPGTRLTVT.

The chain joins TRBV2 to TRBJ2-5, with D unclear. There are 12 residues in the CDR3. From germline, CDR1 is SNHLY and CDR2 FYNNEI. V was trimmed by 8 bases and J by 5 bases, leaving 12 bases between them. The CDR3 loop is CASDLAGETQYF. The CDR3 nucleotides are TGTGCCAGCGATTTGGCCGGGGAGACCCAGTACTTC.

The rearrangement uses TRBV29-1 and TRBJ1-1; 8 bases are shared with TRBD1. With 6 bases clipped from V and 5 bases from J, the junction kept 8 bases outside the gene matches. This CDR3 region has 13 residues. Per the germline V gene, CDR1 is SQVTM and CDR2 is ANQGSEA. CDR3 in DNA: TGCAGCGTGGACAGGGCGGGAGGGACTGAAGCTTTCTTT. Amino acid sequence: CSVDRAGGTEAFF.

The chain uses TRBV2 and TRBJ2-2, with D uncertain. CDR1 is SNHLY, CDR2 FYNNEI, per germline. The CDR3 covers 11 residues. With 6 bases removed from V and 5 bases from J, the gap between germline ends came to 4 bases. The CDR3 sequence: CASRYTGELFF. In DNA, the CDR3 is TGTGCCAGCAGATATACCGGGGAGCTGTTTTTT.

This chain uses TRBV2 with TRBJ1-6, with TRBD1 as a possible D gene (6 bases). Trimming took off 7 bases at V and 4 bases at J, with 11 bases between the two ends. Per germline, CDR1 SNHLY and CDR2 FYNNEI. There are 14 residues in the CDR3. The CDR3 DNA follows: TGTGCCAGCAACAGGGCGTATTATAATTCACCCCTCCACTTT. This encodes CASNRAYYNSPLHF.

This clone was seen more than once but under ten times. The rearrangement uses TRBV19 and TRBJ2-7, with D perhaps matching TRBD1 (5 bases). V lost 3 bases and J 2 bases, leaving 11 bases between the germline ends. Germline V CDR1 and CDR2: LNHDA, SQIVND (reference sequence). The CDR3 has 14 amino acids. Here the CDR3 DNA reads TGTGCCAGTAGTATTACGCAGGGTGCCTACGAGCAGTACTTC. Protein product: CASSITQGAYEQYF.

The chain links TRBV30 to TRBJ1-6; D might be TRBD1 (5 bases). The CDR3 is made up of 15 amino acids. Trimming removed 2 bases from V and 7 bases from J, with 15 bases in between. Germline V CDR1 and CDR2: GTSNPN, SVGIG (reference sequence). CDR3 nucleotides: TGTGCCTGGAGTACCCCGGGACGGGGGAATTCACCCCTCCACTTT. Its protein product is CAWSTPGRGNSPLHF. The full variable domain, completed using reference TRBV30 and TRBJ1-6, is SQTIHQWPATLVQPVGSPLSLECTVEGTSNPNLYWYRQAAGRGLQLLFYSVGIGQISSEVPQNLSASRPQDRQFILSSKKLLLSDSGFYLCAWSTPGRGNSPLHFGNGTRLTVT.

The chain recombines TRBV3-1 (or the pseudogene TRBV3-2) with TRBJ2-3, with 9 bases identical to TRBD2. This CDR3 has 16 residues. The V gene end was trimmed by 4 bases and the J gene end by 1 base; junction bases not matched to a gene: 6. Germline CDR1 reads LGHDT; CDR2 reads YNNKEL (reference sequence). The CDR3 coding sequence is TGTGCCAGCAGCCGAATAGCGGGGGAGGGCACAGATACGCAGTATTTT. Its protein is CASSRIAGEGTDTQYF.

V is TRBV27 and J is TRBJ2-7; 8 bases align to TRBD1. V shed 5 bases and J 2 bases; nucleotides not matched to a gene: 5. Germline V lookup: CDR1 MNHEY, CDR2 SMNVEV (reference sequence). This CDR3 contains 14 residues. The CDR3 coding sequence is TGTGCCAGCAGTAGAACGACAGGGGCCTACGAGCAGTACTTC. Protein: CASSRTTGAYEQYF.

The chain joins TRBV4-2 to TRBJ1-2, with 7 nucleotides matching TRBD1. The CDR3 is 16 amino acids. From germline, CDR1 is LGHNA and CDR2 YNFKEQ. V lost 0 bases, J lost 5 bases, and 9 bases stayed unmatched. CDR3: CASSQDRGGDPYGYTF. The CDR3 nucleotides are TGTGCCAGCAGCCAAGATAGAGGGGGCGACCCATATGGCTACACCTTC.

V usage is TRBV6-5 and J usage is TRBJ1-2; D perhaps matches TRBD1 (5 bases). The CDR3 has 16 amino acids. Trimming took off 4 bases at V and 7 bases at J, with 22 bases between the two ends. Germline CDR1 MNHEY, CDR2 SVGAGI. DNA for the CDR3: TGTGCCAGCAGTTCTAGGAGGGAGGGGACCTGGCGTGGCTACACCTTC. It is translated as CASSSRREGTWRGYTF.

The CDR3 is CASSTPEGVRGPFPTDTQYF. The CDR3 bases are TGTGCCAGCAGCACCCCCGAGGGGGTCCGAGGTCCATTTCCCACAGATACGCAGTATTTT. This rearrangement joins TRBV9 to TRBJ2-3, with D perhaps matching TRBD1 (6 bases). CDR3 size: 20 residues. Germline CDR1 SGDLS, CDR2 YYNGEE. Deletions cut 4 bases from V and 2 bases from J, with 29 bases between.

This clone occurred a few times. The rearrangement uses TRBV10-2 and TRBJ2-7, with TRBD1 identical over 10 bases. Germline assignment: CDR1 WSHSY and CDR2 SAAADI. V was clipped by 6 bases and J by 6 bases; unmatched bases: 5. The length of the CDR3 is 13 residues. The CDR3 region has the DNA TGCGCCAGCAGCCTGACAGGGGGCGGCGAGCAGTACTTC. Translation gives CASSLTGGGEQYF.

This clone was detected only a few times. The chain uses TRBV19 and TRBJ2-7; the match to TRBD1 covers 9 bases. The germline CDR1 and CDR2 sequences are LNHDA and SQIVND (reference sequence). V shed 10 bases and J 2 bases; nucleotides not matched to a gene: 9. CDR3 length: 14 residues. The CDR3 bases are TGTGCCACCTCGGGACAGGGTGGAACCTACGAGCAGTACTTC. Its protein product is CATSGQGGTYEQYF.

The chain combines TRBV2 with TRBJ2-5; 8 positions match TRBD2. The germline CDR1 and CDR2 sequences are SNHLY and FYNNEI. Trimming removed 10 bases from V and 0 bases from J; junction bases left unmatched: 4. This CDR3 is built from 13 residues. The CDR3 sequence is CATQRGYQETQYF. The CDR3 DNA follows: TGTGCCACTCAGCGGGGGTACCAAGAGACCCAGTACTTC.

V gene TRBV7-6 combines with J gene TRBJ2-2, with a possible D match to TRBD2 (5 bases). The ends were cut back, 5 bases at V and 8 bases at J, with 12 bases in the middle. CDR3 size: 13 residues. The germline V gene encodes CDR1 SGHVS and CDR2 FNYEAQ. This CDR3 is CASSTHGGGELFF. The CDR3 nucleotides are TGTGCCAGCAGCACTCATGGCGGGGGGGAGCTGTTTTTT. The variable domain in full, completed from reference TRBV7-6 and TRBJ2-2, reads GAGVSQSPRYKVTKRGQDVALRCDPISGHVSLYWYRQALGQGPEFLTYFNYEAQQDKSGLPNDRFSAERPEGSISTLTIQRTEQRDSAMYRCASSTHGGGELFFGEGSRLTVL.